This T cell receptor (beta chain) was sequenced during a study of regulatory T cells in long-lasting Graves disease. Combining iRepertoire HTBI primers with Arm-PCR of CDR3 regions, the authors built TCR beta libraries. TCRdb redid the calling of the multiplex PCR reads with MiXCR, one entry per CDR3 protein. The sample lists roughly 500,000 distinct CDR3 sequences, around 20% occurring once. Time point reported: persistent/refractory GD, antithyroid drugs over 5 years with positive TRAb. PBMCs provided the RNA from which the TCR library was made. CDR3 length equals 13 residues. A few counts support this clonotype.

The material sequenced was peripheral blood mononuclear cells (PBMCs), taken when the disease was refractory, from a patient treated with antithyroid drugs. The chain is built from TRBV3-2 and TRBJ1-6. TRBV3-2 is an annotated pseudogene. The receptor was isolated from a female donor with Graves disease. CDR3 amino acids: CASSLLGGPPLHF. The CDR3 DNA follows: TGTGCCAGCAGCCTCCTAGGTGGACCACCCCTCCACTTT.